This record covers a single T cell receptor (beta chain). The CDR3 is 13 amino acids. V lost 11 bases and J 4 bases, leaving 17 bases between the germline ends. The sample is drawn from a study of T cell responses to AZD1222 COVID-19 vaccine. Clones were sequenced by immunoSEQ multiplex PCR, and TCRdb holds only the in-frame ones, with some missing. The data contain 75,000 to 100,000 clones, about nine tenths of them singletons. The receptor's source is an adult in good health. Sample: peripheral blood, taken on day 0 of AZD1222 vaccination. The V and J genes are TRBV12-3 or TRBV12-4 and TRBJ2-5; possibly TRBD1 or TRBD2 for D (5 bases each). CDR3 region: CASWRRGGETQYF. DNA for the CDR3: TGTGCCTCTTGGAGGCGTGGGGGAGAGACCCAGTACTTC.